The clone carrying this T cell receptor (beta chain) was found once. Here immunoSEQ multiplex PCR was the method, and the copy in TCRdb shows in-frame clones only, minus some. This table holds 100,000 to 150,000 clones, 85% to 95% found once. Germline V lookup: CDR1 SGHTS, CDR2 YDEGEE. V was trimmed by 2 bases and J by 5 bases, leaving 10 bases between them. This CDR3 region has 13 residues. This record belongs to a study of OX40 agonist ivuxolimab in advanced cancers. Overall study: Prior anti-PD-1, anti-PD-L1 or anti-CTLA-4 therapy did not bar entry, and 40% to 45% had some.

The source of this sequence is an adult with an advanced solid tumor such as melanoma, head and neck, liver or kidney cancer. Sequencing was performed on CD4+ or CD8+ T cells sorted from blood, taken in a trial of the OX40 agonist ivuxolimab. The rearrangement joins TRBV5-8 to TRBJ1-1; no reliable D call. CDR3 bases: TGTGCCAGCAGCTTTTCCAGGTGGACTGAAGCTTTCTTT. It translates to CASSFSRWTEAFF. Full variable domain (outside the CDR3, taken from reference TRBV5-8 and TRBJ1-1): EAGVTQSPTHLIKTRGQQATLRCSPISGHTSVYWYQQALGLGLQFLLWYDEGEERNRGNFPPRFSGRQFPNYSSELNVNALELEDSALYLCASSFSRWTEAFFGQGTRLTVV.